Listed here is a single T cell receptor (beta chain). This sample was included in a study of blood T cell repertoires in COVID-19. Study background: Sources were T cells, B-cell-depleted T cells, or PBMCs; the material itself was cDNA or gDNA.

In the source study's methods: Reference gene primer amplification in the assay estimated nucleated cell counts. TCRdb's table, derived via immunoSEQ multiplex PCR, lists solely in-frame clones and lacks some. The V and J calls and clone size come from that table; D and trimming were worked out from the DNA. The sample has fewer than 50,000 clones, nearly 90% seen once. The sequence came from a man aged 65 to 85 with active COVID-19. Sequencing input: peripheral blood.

CDR3 protein: CASSFRGEKLFF. The CDR3 DNA reads TGTGCCAGCAGCTTCAGGGGAGAAAAACTGTTTTTT. The chain employs TRBV7-9 and TRBJ1-4; weak D call: TRBD1 (6 bases). Germline values: CDR1 SEHNR, CDR2 FQNEAQ (reference sequence). CDR3 length: 12 amino acids. The ends were cut back, 3 bases at V and 8 bases at J, with 7 bases in the middle.